This entry is about one T cell receptor beta chain. Profiling relied on immunoSEQ multiplex PCR, and the TCRdb table lists in-frame clones only, not all of them. The sample shows about 110,000 clones, 72% of them seen only once. The entry originates in a study of blood T cell repertoires in COVID-19. V shed 5 bases, J shed 4 bases, and the junction held 6 bases outside the gene matches. This CDR3 spans 15 amino acids. Germline CDR1 SQVTM, CDR2 ANQGSEA. This receptor was obtained from a woman aged 60-75 years with acute or convalescent COVID-19. J is TRBJ2-2 and V is TRBV29-1, with 11 bases fitting TRBD1. Material for sequencing was peripheral blood. The CDR3 DNA follows: TGCAGCGTTAGTCTGGGGACAGGGGGCACCGGGGAGCTGTTTTTT. As protein: CSVSLGTGGTGELFF.